This T cell receptor beta chain derives from a study of immune evolution from preneoplasia to lung adenocarcinoma. The CDR3 extends over 13 amino acids. V was pared by 3 bases and J by 5 bases, with 10 bases between. CDR1 and CDR2 from the germline V gene are SGHRS and YFSETQ. This clone was detected a few times. Sequencing was performed with immunoSEQ multiplex PCR; in TCRdb, only in-frame clones are kept and a portion is missing. Of about 9,900 clones in the sample, approximately 80% are singletons; the top ten hold 2.5% to 3%. Sequencing input: FFPE lung adenocarcinoma in situ tissue. The sequence derives from a person aged 70 to 85 with lung adenocarcinoma. V gene TRBV5-1 combines with J gene TRBJ2-3, with a tentative D call TRBD1 (6 bases). The CDR3 region has the DNA TGCGCCAGCAGCTCACAGGGTATAGATACGCAGTATTTT. It codes for CASSSQGIDTQYF.